These 31 T cell receptor beta chains were sequenced from one sample in a study of control samples from healthy donors and cancer patients (TCRdb year 2020). Libraries were constructed by the immunoSEQ multiplex PCR assay. What TCRdb holds here is the immuneACCESS table cut down to in-frame rearrangements. Part of the clones is not present; checked against another copy, under half of the missing clones reflect an unresolved V gene, and the others are unexplained. Counted in this sample were over 110,000 clones; around 85% of them appeared once. Roughly 9% of the sample goes to the ten largest clones. The source material was blood. These receptors all stem from a woman in her twenties or thirties in good health.

This clone was seen once. The J gene is TRBJ1-2, the V gene TRBV6-5, with 8 positions matching TRBD1. This CDR3 has 13 residues. V lost 5 bases and J lost 7; bases outside the gene matches: 6. The germline V gene encodes CDR1 MNHEY and CDR2 SVGAGI. As DNA, the CDR3 is TGTGCCAGCAGTATACTTGGACAGGGTGGCTACACCTTC. Amino acids: CASSILGQGGYTF.

The V and J genes are TRBV9 and TRBJ2-2; D gene ambiguous. CDR3 length: 13 residues. CDR1 and CDR2 (germline): SGDLS, YYNGEE. V dropped 0 bases and J dropped 10 bases, with 10 bases sitting between them. CDR3 coding DNA: TGTGCCAGCAGCGTAGGTGTGGCGCAGGAGCTGTTTTTT. This sequence encodes CASSVGVAQELFF. The full variable domain, completed using reference TRBV9 and TRBJ2-2, is DSGVTQTPKHLITATGQRVTLRCSPRSGDLSVYWYQQSLDQGLQFLIQYYNGEERAKGNILERFSAQQFPDLHSELNLSSLELGDSALYFCASSVGVAQELFFGEGSRLTVL.

The chain uses TRBV19 and TRBJ2-1, with 12 positions matching TRBD2. This CDR3 is built from 17 residues. Germline V CDR1 and CDR2: LNHDA, SQIVND (reference sequence). Germline trimming cut 6 bases from V and 4 bases from J; bases unmatched to any gene: 10. As DNA, the CDR3 is TGTGCCAGTAGCCAGGAGACTAGCGGGAGTTTATACAATGAGCAGTTCTTC. Its translation: CASSQETSGSLYNEQFF.

J is TRBJ2-1 and V is TRBV6-2 or TRBV6-3; the D is unclear. V shed 0 bases and J shed 6 bases, with 6 bases lying between them. This CDR3 has 13 residues. Germline V lookup: CDR1 MNHEY, CDR2 SVGEGT. The CDR3 is CASSYSNSNEQFF. DNA of the CDR3: TGTGCCAGCAGTTACTCTAACAGCAATGAGCAGTTCTTC.

This clone is a singleton in its sample. The chain is built from TRBV5-4 and TRBJ1-3, with D maybe TRBD1 (6 bases). The CDR3 has 16 amino acids. The germline gives CDR1 SGHNT, CDR2 YYREEE (reference sequence). Between the trimmed V and J ends, which lost 3 bases and 4 bases, there was a span of 17 bases. The CDR3 DNA follows: TGTGCCAGCAGCTCCATGGGGGGGCCTCCCGGAAACACCATATATTTT. Translation gives CASSSMGGPPGNTIYF.

V and J are TRBV5-6 and TRBJ1-1; D perhaps matches TRBD1 (5 bases). The CDR3 covers 14 residues. Germline assignment: CDR1 SGHDT and CDR2 YYEEEE. Trimming cost V 4 bases and J 1 base, with 11 bases left between them. The CDR3 nucleotides are TGTGCCAGCAGCCGGGACGGGACGAACACTGAAGCTTTCTTT. This gives the protein CASSRDGTNTEAFF.

This chain connects TRBV28 to TRBJ1-3; 8 bases fit TRBD1. The CDR3 length is 15 residues. In germline, CDR1 is MDHEN, CDR2 SYDVKM. V shed 8 bases and J 2 bases; nucleotides not matched to a gene: 8. This chain's CDR3 is CASLYQGAAGNTIYF. As DNA, the CDR3 is TGTGCCAGCCTATACCAGGGGGCGGCTGGAAACACCATATATTTT.

This sequence joins TRBV4-2 and TRBJ1-2; 12 nucleotides match TRBD1. The ends lost 2 bases at V and 5 bases at J; junction bases unmatched: 9. CDR3 length: 17 amino acids. Germline CDR1 LGHNA, CDR2 YNFKEQ. DNA for the CDR3: TGTGCCAGCAGCCAACAGTCGGGACAGGGGGCGAATTATGGCTACACCTTC. Its translation: CASSQQSGQGANYGYTF.

A remark on this clone: The identical CDR3 is also encoded by other nucleotide sequences in the sample. The gene calls are TRBV11-3 and TRBJ1-1; D is ambiguous. This CDR3 comprises 12 residues. The germline CDR1 and CDR2 sequences are SGHNT and YENEEA. V was shortened by 2 bases and J by 4 bases, with 5 bases between the two germline ends. CDR3 amino acids: CASSLRGTEAFF. The CDR3 nucleotides read TGTGCCAGCAGCTTACGGGGCACTGAAGCTTTCTTT.

The chain links TRBV11-2 to TRBJ2-5, with TRBD1 matching over 7 bases. The trim removed 5 bases at V and 1 base at J, leaving 7 bases unmatched. The CDR3 runs 15 residues. CDR1 is SGHAT and CDR2 is FQNNGV in the germline V gene. The DNA for the CDR3 is TGTGCCAGCAGCCCCGCCGGGACAGCCCAAGAGACCCAGTACTTC. This gives the protein CASSPAGTAQETQYF.

The chain links TRBV19 to TRBJ1-5, with D hard to call. Germline CDR1 and CDR2: LNHDA and SQIVND (reference sequence). V was pared by 5 bases and J by 4 bases, with 15 bases between. The CDR3 runs 15 residues. The chain's CDR3 is CASSRHGEGNQPQHF. CDR3 nucleotide sequence: TGTGCCAGTAGTCGCCACGGAGAAGGGAATCAGCCCCAGCATTTT.

Notes on this clone: One end of the junction fails to match germline, which may point to a read error. The gene calls are TRBV15 and TRBJ1-2, with D unclear. The CDR3 extends over 15 amino acids. Germline CDR1 LNHNV, CDR2 YYDKDF (reference sequence). CDR3 region: CATSRDPGEAYGYTF. The DNA of the CDR3 is TGTGCCACCAGCCGAGATCCCGGGGAAGCCTATGGCTACACCTTC.

This chain connects TRBV30 to TRBJ1-5; TRBD1 is a possible D gene (6 bases). The length of the CDR3 is 14 residues. Germline assignment: CDR1 GTSNPN and CDR2 SVGIG (reference sequence). Trimming left V 3 bases short and J 10 bases short, with 19 bases between. CDR3 nucleotide sequence: TGTGCCTGGAGGTCCCCCGGGGGCCTAAACCCCCAGCATTTT. It specifies CAWRSPGGLNPQHF.

This chain connects TRBV29-1 to TRBJ1-1, with D perhaps TRBD1 (6 bases). From germline, CDR1 is SQVTM and CDR2 ANQGSEA. Trimming left V 7 bases short and J 0 bases short, with 18 bases between. The CDR3 loop spans 15 amino acids. The CDR3 region is CSARDTGIMNTEAFF. DNA of the CDR3: TGCAGCGCTCGGGACACCGGGATAATGAACACTGAAGCTTTCTTT.

The V gene is TRBV6-5, the J gene TRBJ2-7; a weak D match, TRBD1 (6 bases). The CDR3 runs 12 residues. Germline V gives CDR1 MNHEY, CDR2 SVGAGI. Trimming cost V 6 bases and J 1 base, with 7 bases left between them. The CDR3 loop is CASSTGSYEQYF. The CDR3 DNA reads as TGTGCCAGCAGCACAGGGTCCTACGAGCAGTACTTC.

The chain links TRBV24-1 to TRBJ2-3, with D uncertain. The V gene's germline CDR1 is KGHDR and CDR2 SFDVKD. The CDR3 has 14 residues. Trimming pared 5 bases from V and 0 bases from J, leaving 8 bases between. CDR3 amino acids: CATSASPSTDTQYF. CDR3 in DNA: TGTGCCACCAGTGCTAGTCCTAGCACAGATACGCAGTATTTT.

The CDR3 spells CASSPGTGGAYGYTF. DNA of the CDR3: TGTGCCAGCTCACCGGGAACAGGGGGCGCCTATGGCTACACCTTC. The V call is TRBV18, the J call TRBJ1-2, with 9 bases identical to TRBD1. This CDR3 has 15 amino acids. Germline V gene sequence: CDR1 KGHSH, CDR2 LQKENI. With V trimmed by 3 bases and J by 4 bases, 6 bases remained unmatched.

The J gene is TRBJ1-1, the V gene TRBV3-1 (or the pseudogene TRBV3-2); D uncertain. Germline V CDR1 and CDR2: LGHDT, YNNKEL (reference sequence). The CDR3 contains 13 residues. Trimming removed 6 bases at V and 9 bases at J, with 17 bases between. CDR3 protein: CASRTLDGEQAFF. The CDR3 nucleotides read TGTGCCAGCAGAACACTAGACGGGGAACAAGCTTTCTTT.

The chain has TRBV3-1 (or the pseudogene TRBV3-2) and TRBJ2-7; D may correspond to TRBD1 or TRBD2 (5 bases each). The V and J ends lost 7 bases and 6 bases respectively, with 13 bases between them. Germline CDR1 is LGHDT and CDR2 is YNNKEL (reference sequence). This CDR3 contains 12 residues. CDR3 sequence: CASTPGGGEQYF. The DNA of the CDR3 is TGTGCCAGCACCCCTGGTGGGGGCGAGCAGTACTTC.

This chain uses TRBV2 with TRBJ1-1; the D gene is possibly TRBD1 (6 bases). The V and J ends lost 8 bases and 4 bases respectively, with 20 bases between them. Germline assignment: CDR1 SNHLY and CDR2 FYNNEI. The CDR3 is 15 residues long. CDR3 protein: CASSWDTRGTTEAFF. The CDR3 DNA is TGTGCCAGCTCTTGGGACACGCGGGGGACCACTGAAGCTTTCTTT.

The V and J genes are TRBV19 and TRBJ2-3; 10 bases line up with TRBD2. The V gene end was trimmed by 6 bases and the J gene end by 3 bases; junction bases not matched to a gene: 3. Looked up from germline, CDR1 is LNHDA and CDR2 is SQIVND (reference sequence). The CDR3 loop spans 14 amino acids. CDR3 sequence (DNA): TGTGCCAGTAGCACTAGCGGGACGACAGATACGCAGTATTTT. Translated, it gives CASSTSGTTDTQYF. The full variable domain, completed using reference TRBV19 and TRBJ2-3, is DGGITQSPKYLFRKEGQNVTLSCEQNLNHDAMYWYRQDPGQGLRLIYYSQIVNDFQKGDIAEGYSVSREKKESFPLTVTSAQKNPTAFYLCASSTSGTTDTQYFGPGTRLTVL.

The rearrangement joins TRBV4-2 to TRBJ1-2; D unresolved. Germline loops: CDR1 LGHNA, CDR2 YNFKEQ. This CDR3 is 14 amino acids long. The V end lost 0 bases, the J end lost 1 base, and 6 bases lay between the germline ends. The CDR3 protein is CASSQERNNYGYTF. Here the CDR3 DNA reads TGTGCCAGCAGCCAAGAGCGAAATAACTATGGCTACACCTTC.

This chain links TRBV7-2 with TRBJ1-3; D may be TRBD1 (5 bases). The CDR3 has 15 amino acids. Trimming took 5 bases from V and 6 from J, leaving 17 bases between them. Germline V lookup: CDR1 SGHTA, CDR2 FQGNSA. The CDR3 spells CASSLGGGIINTIYF. Here the CDR3 DNA reads TGTGCCAGCAGCCTAGGCGGGGGGATAATAAACACCATATATTTT. The full variable domain, completed using reference TRBV7-2 and TRBJ1-3, is GAGVSQSPSNKVTEKGKDVELRCDPISGHTALYWYRQSLGQGLEFLIYFQGNSAPDKSGLPSDRFSAERTGGSVSTLTIQRTQQEDSAVYLCASSLGGGIINTIYFGEGSWLTVV.

V is TRBV6-5 and J is TRBJ1-3, with TRBD1 matching over 8 bases. V gave up 8 bases and J gave up 0 bases; unmatched junction bases: 6. The CDR3 is made up of 15 amino acids. The germline V gene encodes CDR1 MNHEY and CDR2 SVGAGI. The CDR3 DNA reads TGTGCCAGCCGGAGACAGGGGAACTCTGGAAACACCATATATTTT. This encodes CASRRQGNSGNTIYF.

V and J are TRBV30 and TRBJ2-7, with no clear D. The V and J ends lost 5 bases and 3 bases respectively, with 8 bases between them. The CDR3 runs to 11 residues. Germline values: CDR1 GTSNPN, CDR2 SVGIG (reference sequence). The CDR3 bases are TGTGCCTGGGGCAGGAGCTACGAGCAGTACTTC. This gives the protein CAWGRSYEQYF. Variable domain in full (rest from reference TRBV30 and TRBJ2-7): SQTIHQWPATLVQPVGSPLSLECTVEGTSNPNLYWYRQAAGRGLQLLFYSVGIGQISSEVPQNLSASRPQDRQFILSSKKLLLSDSGFYLCAWGRSYEQYFGPGTRLTVT.

The chain has TRBV18 and TRBJ2-3; 14 nucleotides agree with TRBD2. The V gene end was trimmed by 6 bases and the J gene end by 1 base; junction bases not matched to a gene: 6. CDR3 length: 17 residues. Germline V gene data show CDR1 as KGHSH and CDR2 as LQKENI. The CDR3 DNA reads TGTGCCAGCTCCCTCGGGACTAGCGGGAGAGGCACAGATACGCAGTATTTT. It specifies CASSLGTSGRGTDTQYF.

V gene TRBV5-4 combines with J gene TRBJ2-7; TRBD1 aligns across 9 bases. The length of the CDR3 is 15 residues. Trimming cost V 4 bases and J 1 base; bases outside gene matches: 6. CDR1 is SGHNT, CDR2 YYREEE, per germline (reference sequence). The CDR3 DNA reads as TGTGCCAGCAGCCCCACCGGGACAGGGTCCTACGAGCAGTACTTC. This translates into CASSPTGTGSYEQYF.

The rearrangement joins TRBV7-9 to TRBJ2-7, with no clear D. The V gene lost 5 bases and the J gene lost 5 bases, with 10 bases spanning the gap. CDR3 length equals 12 residues. Germline lookup yields CDR1 SEHNR and CDR2 FQNEAQ (reference sequence). The CDR3 nucleotides read TGTGCCAGCAGCCCCTATACTAACGAGCAGTACTTC. It encodes CASSPYTNEQYF.

V and J are TRBV7-2 and TRBJ2-7; D unresolved. The CDR3 has 14 amino acids. Germline-derived CDR1 and CDR2 are SGHTA and FQGNSA. Deletions cut 3 bases from V and 6 bases from J, with 15 bases between. The CDR3 bases are TGTGCCAGCAGCTTTGATAAAGACTCTGGCGAGCAGTACTTC. This encodes CASSFDKDSGEQYF.

The rearrangement links TRBV18 to TRBJ2-5; 7 bases agree with TRBD2. The V gene end was trimmed by 4 bases and the J gene end by 2 bases; junction bases not matched to a gene: 7. The CDR3 length is 15 residues. The germline gives CDR1 KGHSH, CDR2 LQKENI. The CDR3 nucleotides read TGTGCCAGCTCACTGTTGGGAGCGGGGCAAGAGACCCAGTACTTC. Protein product: CASSLLGAGQETQYF.

The chain couples TRBV28 to TRBJ1-2, with D perhaps matching TRBD1 (6 bases). V lost 6 bases to trimming and J lost 4 bases, with 15 bases between them. Germline V gene data show CDR1 as MDHEN and CDR2 as SYDVKM. The CDR3 length is 14 residues. The CDR3 DNA reads TGTGCCAGCAGCGGGGGCGGGCGGGCCTATGGCTACACCTTC. It is translated as CASSGGGRAYGYTF.